These 23 T cell receptor beta chains originate from one sample sequenced in a study of cytomegalovirus exposure and HLA in healthy donors. PCR employed 60 Vbeta and 13 Jbeta primers. Assay used: immunoSEQ multiplex PCR; TCRdb lists only in-frame clones, some missing. The data contain about 190,000 clones, about 80% of them singletons. The sequenced material came from PBMCs. The receptors originated from a young woman in good health and CMV-seropositive.

This chain connects TRBV4-1 to TRBJ1-1, with D perhaps TRBD1 (6 bases). This CDR3 has 15 amino acids. Germline values: CDR1 MGHRA, CDR2 YSYEKL. V was clipped by 4 bases and J by 6 bases, with 18 bases between them. CDR3 in amino acids: CASSPGFRTAAEAFF. CDR3 DNA sequence: TGCGCCAGCAGCCCCGGGTTCAGGACAGCCGCTGAAGCTTTCTTT.

This chain connects TRBV11-2 to TRBJ1-4; D is unclear. CDR1 is SGHAT and CDR2 is FQNNGV in the germline V gene. V was clipped by 5 bases and J by 0 bases, with 13 bases between them. The CDR3 length is 16 residues. The CDR3 DNA sequence: TGTGCCAGCAGCCGGCGGTCGGGTGCAACTAATGAAAAACTGTTTTTT. Protein: CASSRRSGATNEKLFF.

The chain uses TRBV19 and TRBJ1-6; D call uncertain. In germline, CDR1 is LNHDA, CDR2 SQIVND (reference sequence). The length of the CDR3 is 14 residues. The ends were cut back, 6 bases at V and 4 bases at J, with 10 bases in the middle. The CDR3 nucleotides read TGTGCCAGTAGGAAAGGAGAGTATAATTCACCCCTCCACTTT. Its translation: CASRKGEYNSPLHF.

The rearrangement uses TRBV6-6 and TRBJ1-2, with a weak D call TRBD1 (5 bases). Germline assignment: CDR1 MNHNY and CDR2 SVGAGI (reference sequence). The CDR3 sequence is 16 residues long. The ends were cut back, 5 bases at V and 0 bases at J, with 16 bases in the middle. Here the CDR3 reads CASSDWVQAPNYGYTF. The CDR3 nucleotides are TGTGCCAGCAGTGACTGGGTACAGGCCCCTAACTATGGCTACACCTTC.

V gene TRBV9 combines with J gene TRBJ1-1, with D possibly being TRBD1 (6 bases). Per the germline V gene, CDR1 is SGDLS and CDR2 is YYNGEE. The CDR3 length is 15 residues. V lost 1 base and J 1 base, leaving 11 bases between the germline ends. For the CDR3, the DNA is TGTGCCAGCAGCGTATCCAGGGGTGGGAACACTGAAGCTTTCTTT. It encodes CASSVSRGGNTEAFF. Combining the CDR3 with reference TRBV9 and TRBJ1-1 gives the whole variable domain DSGVTQTPKHLITATGQRVTLRCSPRSGDLSVYWYQQSLDQGLQFLIQYYNGEERAKGNILERFSAQQFPDLHSELNLSSLELGDSALYFCASSVSRGGNTEAFFGQGTRLTVV.

This clone has a handful of counts. V and J are TRBV4-1 and TRBJ1-6; D is undetermined. The CDR3 covers 13 residues. Trimming cost V 0 bases and J 10 bases, with 7 bases left between them. Germline lookup yields CDR1 MGHRA and CDR2 YSYEKL. CDR3 in DNA: TGCGCCAGCAGCCAAGAGGGAGAATCACCCCTCCACTTT. It codes for CASSQEGESPLHF.

This rearrangement joins TRBV13 to TRBJ1-3; no reliable D call. CDR3 size: 14 residues. The germline gives CDR1 PRHDT, CDR2 FYEKMQ (reference sequence). V was cut by 6 bases and J by 0 bases, with 9 bases left in between. Written as DNA, the CDR3 is TGTGCCAGCAGGACCGGGAGCTCTGGAAACACCATATATTTT. As protein: CASRTGSSGNTIYF.

The rearrangement links TRBV19 to TRBJ1-2, with TRBD1 as a possible D gene (6 bases). Germline V lookup: CDR1 LNHDA, CDR2 SQIVND (reference sequence). The CDR3 is 14 amino acids. Trimming shortened V by 3 bases and J by 4 bases, and 12 bases separated the two germline ends. CDR3 nucleotide sequence: TGTGCCAGTAGTATCATACAGGGTCCCTATGGCTACACCTTC. This sequence encodes CASSIIQGPYGYTF.

The V gene is TRBV6-1, the J gene TRBJ2-5, with a possible D match to TRBD1 (5 bases). CDR1 and CDR2 (germline): MNHNS, SASEGT. This CDR3 contains 15 residues. Trimming shortened V by 0 bases and J by 4 bases, and 12 bases separated the two germline ends. CDR3 sequence reads: CASSEALKGRETQYF. The CDR3 region has the DNA TGTGCCAGCAGTGAAGCGCTGAAGGGGCGAGAGACCCAGTACTTC.

The chain carries TRBV5-6 and TRBJ1-1; D may be TRBD1 (5 bases). This CDR3 comprises 14 residues. Trimming left V 0 bases short and J 5 bases short, with 11 bases between. From germline, CDR1 is SGHDT and CDR2 YYEEEE. This chain's CDR3 is CASSLGGEWTEAFF. CDR3 sequence (DNA): TGTGCCAGCAGCTTGGGGGGGGAGTGGACTGAAGCTTTCTTT.

This chain links TRBV5-6 with TRBJ2-7; D may be TRBD1 (6 bases). Trimming stripped 0 bases from V and 0 bases from J, with 13 bases between. CDR1 and CDR2 from the germline V gene are SGHDT and YYEEEE. The CDR3 runs 16 residues. CDR3 residues: CASSLGSGHHSYEQYF. The CDR3 nucleotides are TGTGCCAGCAGCTTGGGATCGGGACACCACTCCTACGAGCAGTACTTC.

The V gene is TRBV4-1, the J gene TRBJ2-2; D is perhaps TRBD2 (6 bases). Between the trimmed V and J ends, which lost 1 base and 5 bases, there was a span of 8 bases. The CDR3 extends over 14 amino acids. The germline gives CDR1 MGHRA, CDR2 YSYEKL. The CDR3 DNA sequence: TGCGCCAGCAGCCAAGGGCGGGAAACCGGGGAGCTGTTTTTT. It specifies CASSQGRETGELFF.

This chain uses TRBV19 with TRBJ2-4; no firm D call. The CDR3 sequence is 12 residues long. Deletions cut 3 bases from V and 6 bases from J, with 6 bases between. CDR1 is LNHDA and CDR2 is SQIVND in the germline V gene (reference sequence). Written as DNA, the CDR3 is TGTGCCAGTAGTATTCGAGGAAACATTCAGTACTTC. Translation: CASSIRGNIQYF.

The chain joins TRBV15 to TRBJ1-2; no definite D call. This CDR3 has 13 amino acids. Trimming stripped 5 bases from V and 2 bases from J, with 9 bases between. Germline CDR1 is LNHNV and CDR2 is YYDKDF (reference sequence). In DNA form, the CDR3 reads TGTGCCACCAGCCCCGAGGAGAACTATGGCTACACCTTC. It specifies CATSPEENYGYTF.

The chain joins TRBV5-4 to TRBJ1-3; no firm D call. The CDR3 runs 15 residues. The germline V gene encodes CDR1 SGHNT and CDR2 YYREEE (reference sequence). Trimming shortened V by 4 bases and J by 0 bases, and 11 bases separated the two germline ends. CDR3 sequence reads: CASSQNGFSGNTIYF. DNA of the CDR3: TGTGCCAGCAGCCAGAACGGGTTCTCTGGAAACACCATATATTTT.

This chain joins TRBV2 and TRBJ2-5, with 10 bases that match TRBD1. Looked up from germline, CDR1 is SNHLY and CDR2 is FYNNEI. This CDR3 is 14 amino acids long. Trimming at V came to 7 bases and at J to 6 bases, leaving 8 bases not matched to a gene. CDR3 sequence: CASKPRQGAQTQYF. DNA for the CDR3: TGTGCCAGCAAACCTAGACAGGGGGCTCAGACCCAGTACTTC.

V is TRBV5-1 and J is TRBJ2-3, with D possibly being TRBD1 (6 bases). Trimming cost V 3 bases and J 6 bases, with 17 bases left between them. CDR1 is SGHRS and CDR2 is YFSETQ in the germline V gene. The CDR3 is 15 residues long. In DNA, the CDR3 is TGCGCCAGCAGCTCTTTTATGGCCCAGGGGGATACGCAGTATTTT. This gives the protein CASSSFMAQGDTQYF.

The V call is TRBV27, the J call TRBJ1-5; D gene ambiguous. Per germline, CDR1 MNHEY and CDR2 SMNVEV (reference sequence). The length of the CDR3 is 13 residues. V lost 8 bases, J lost 9 bases, and 17 bases lay in between. CDR3 region: CASSVGFKLPQHF. The CDR3 DNA reads as TGTGCCAGCTCGGTCGGGTTTAAACTGCCCCAGCATTTT.

Comments on this clone: In the same sample, other DNA sequences code for this CDR3. V usage is TRBV29-1 and J usage is TRBJ2-1, with 10 bases matching TRBD2. From germline, CDR1 is SQVTM and CDR2 ANQGSEA. V lost 2 bases to trimming and J lost 7 bases; unmatched junction nucleotides: 23. The CDR3 has 20 amino acids. This chain's CDR3 is CSVEHAGGSGGAREVNEQFF. The CDR3 coding sequence is TGCAGCGTTGAACACGCAGGAGGAAGCGGGGGGGCCCGGGAGGTTAATGAGCAGTTCTTC.

The V gene is TRBV21-1, the J gene TRBJ2-7; no check of the table's D call, TRBD1, against the DNA was made. TRBV21-1 has pseudogene status. There are 12 residues in the CDR3. The CDR3 spells CPRLGQADEQYV. CDR3 coding DNA: TGTCCCCGCCTCGGACAGGCCGACGAGCAGTACGTC.

The rearrangement links TRBV4-2 to TRBJ2-3, with D perhaps matching TRBD2 (5 bases). Between the trimmed V and J ends, which lost 5 bases and 4 bases, there was a span of 13 bases. This CDR3 has 14 residues. Per germline, CDR1 LGHNA and CDR2 YNFKEQ. CDR3 DNA: TGTGCCAGCAGCGTCACTGAGGGTCCAGATACGCAGTATTTT. It encodes CASSVTEGPDTQYF.

The rearrangement uses TRBV19 and TRBJ1-2, with a tentative D call TRBD1 (5 bases). The CDR3 has 14 residues. The V end lost 6 bases, the J end lost 4 bases, and 15 bases lay between the germline ends. Per the germline V gene, CDR1 is LNHDA and CDR2 is SQIVND (reference sequence). The chain's CDR3 is CASRFFLGAYGYTF. The CDR3 coding sequence is TGTGCCAGTAGGTTTTTTCTAGGGGCCTATGGCTACACCTTC.

The genes are TRBV6-6 and TRBJ2-1; D possibly corresponds to TRBD1 (5 bases). From germline, CDR1 is MNHNY and CDR2 SVGAGI (reference sequence). The CDR3 consists of 15 residues. The V end lost 5 bases, the J end lost 9 bases, and 20 bases lay between the germline ends. The chain's CDR3 is CASSPSSDSLSEQFF. The CDR3 region has the DNA TGTGCCAGCAGTCCCAGCTCCGACAGTTTAAGTGAGCAGTTCTTC.